This T cell receptor beta chain appears in the sequencing data of a study of blood T cells in healthy people across ages. CDR1 SGHVS and CDR2 FQNEAQ come from the germline V gene. J was trimmed by 6 bases and V by 5 bases; bases with no gene match: 9. This CDR3 spans 16 amino acids. Points on this clonotype: Its antigen is currently unknown.

Sample-barcoded 5' priming and a J-beta primer mix drove a second PCR of roughly 6 to 12 cycles. Tagging of each cDNA molecule was performed by a template-switch adaptor with 12 random nucleotides. From the 5' RACE reads, TCRdb called clonotypes with MiXCR, one entry per CDR3 protein. The data show 790,000 or so distinct CDR3 sequences, roughly three fifths seen once. No fewer than 7 million PBMCs went into each sample. Findings and limits, study-wide: When one million T cells were used, diversity estimates were thought to be underestimates. Strong correlation existed between TCR beta diversity and naive T cell percentage.

The specimen sequenced was blood. The receptor comes from a man aged 40-50 years in good health. The V and J genes are TRBV7-8 and TRBJ2-1; 11 positions match TRBD1. CDR3 amino acids: CASSADRDRGFNEQFF. CDR3 DNA: TGTGCCAGCAGCGCGGACCGGGACAGGGGGTTCAATGAGCAGTTCTTC.